The present T cell receptor (beta chain) was sequenced within a study of T cell responses to AZD1222 COVID-19 vaccine. The overall study: Second-dose schedules of about 4 or about 12 weeks were combined. Study conclusions and caveats: It was only 6 or 7 AZD1222 recipients who were seropositive at baseline. The donors showed a predominance of white British ancestry and of females, with possible underestimation of clonal diversity. Sampled repertoires all dated from after the peak T cell response.

Comments on this clone: As yet, its antigen is unknown.

Profiled with immunoSEQ multiplex PCR; TCRdb holds only in-frame clones, not every one. This repertoire shows approximately 190,000 clones, approximately 90% found once; its top ten account for approximately 0.98%. The CDR3 has 15 residues. V lost 2 bases, J lost 1 base, and 12 bases lay in between. Germline V gives CDR1 MNHNS, CDR2 SASEGT. This chain uses TRBV6-1 with TRBJ2-7, with D perhaps TRBD2 (5 bases). The clonotype originates from an adult in good health. The material sequenced was peripheral blood, taken on day 0 of AZD1222 vaccination. CDR3 sequence (DNA): TGTGCCAGCAGTGAACCCCGGGGAGTATCCTACGAGCAGTACTTC. Encoded protein: CASSEPRGVSYEQYF.